Included here is one T cell receptor (beta chain) sequence, with context. TCRdb keeps only in-frame clones here, not all; method: immunoSEQ multiplex PCR. The sample records some 150,000 clones, 85% to 95% being singletons. This record belongs to a study of T cell responses to AZD1222 COVID-19 vaccine. Study background: Whether given at about 4 or about 12 weeks, second doses were pooled.

This CDR3 is built from 15 residues. V was pared by 4 bases and J by 5 bases, with 5 bases of the junction left unmatched. Germline CDR1 MNHEY, CDR2 SVGAGI. The source was peripheral blood, collected on day 0 of AZD1222 vaccination. V usage is TRBV6-5 and J usage is TRBJ2-5; 12 bases map to TRBD1. This clonotype originated in an adult in good health. Here the CDR3 DNA reads TGTGCCAGCAGTTTTGGGACAGGGGGCTGGGAGACCCAGTACTTC. It specifies CASSFGTGGWETQYF.